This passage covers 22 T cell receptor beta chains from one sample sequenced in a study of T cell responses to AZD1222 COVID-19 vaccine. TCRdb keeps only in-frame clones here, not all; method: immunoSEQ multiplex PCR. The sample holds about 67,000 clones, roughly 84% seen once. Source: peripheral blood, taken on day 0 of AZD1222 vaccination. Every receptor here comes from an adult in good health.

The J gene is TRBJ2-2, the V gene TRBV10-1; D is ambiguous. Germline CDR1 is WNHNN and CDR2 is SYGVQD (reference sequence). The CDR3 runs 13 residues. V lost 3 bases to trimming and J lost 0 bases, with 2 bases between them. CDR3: CASSDTNTGELFF. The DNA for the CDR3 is TGCGCCAGCAGTGACACGAACACCGGGGAGCTGTTTTTT.

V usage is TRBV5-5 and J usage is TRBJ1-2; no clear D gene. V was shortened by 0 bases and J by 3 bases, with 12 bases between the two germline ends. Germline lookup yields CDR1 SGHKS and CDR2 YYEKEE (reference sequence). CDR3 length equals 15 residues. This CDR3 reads CASSLGSAVYYGYTF. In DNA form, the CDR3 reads TGTGCCAGCAGCTTGGGTTCGGCCGTTTACTATGGCTACACCTTC.

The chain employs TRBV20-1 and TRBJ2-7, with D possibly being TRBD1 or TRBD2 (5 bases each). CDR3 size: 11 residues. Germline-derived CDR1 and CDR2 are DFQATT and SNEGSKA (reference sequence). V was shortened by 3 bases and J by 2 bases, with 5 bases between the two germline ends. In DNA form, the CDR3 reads TGCAGTGCTAGGGGGGCCTACGAGCAGTACTTC. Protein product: CSARGAYEQYF.

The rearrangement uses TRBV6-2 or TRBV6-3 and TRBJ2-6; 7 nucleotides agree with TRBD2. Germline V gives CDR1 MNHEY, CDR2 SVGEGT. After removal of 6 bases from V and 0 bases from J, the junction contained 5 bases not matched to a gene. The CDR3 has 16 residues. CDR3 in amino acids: CASSPGGFSGANVLTF. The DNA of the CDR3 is TGTGCCAGCAGCCCGGGGGGATTCTCTGGGGCCAACGTCCTGACTTTC.

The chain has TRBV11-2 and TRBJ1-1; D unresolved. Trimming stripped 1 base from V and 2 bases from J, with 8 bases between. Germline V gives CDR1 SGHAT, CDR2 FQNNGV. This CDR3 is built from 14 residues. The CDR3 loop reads CASSLVYRNTEAFF. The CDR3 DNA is TGTGCCAGCAGCTTAGTCTACAGAAACACTGAAGCTTTCTTT.

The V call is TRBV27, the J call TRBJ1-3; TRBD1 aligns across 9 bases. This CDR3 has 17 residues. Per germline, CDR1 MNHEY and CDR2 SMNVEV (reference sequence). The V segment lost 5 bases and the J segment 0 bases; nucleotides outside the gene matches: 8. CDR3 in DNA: TGTGCCAGCAGTCTACTGGGACAGGGAAGCTCTGGAAACACCATATATTTT. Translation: CASSLLGQGSSGNTIYF.

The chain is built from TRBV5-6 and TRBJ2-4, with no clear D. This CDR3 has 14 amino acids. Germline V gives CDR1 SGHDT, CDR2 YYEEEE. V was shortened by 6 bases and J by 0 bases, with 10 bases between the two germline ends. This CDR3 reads CASNSNLAKNIQYF. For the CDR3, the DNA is TGTGCCAGCAACTCAAACCTAGCCAAAAACATTCAGTACTTC.

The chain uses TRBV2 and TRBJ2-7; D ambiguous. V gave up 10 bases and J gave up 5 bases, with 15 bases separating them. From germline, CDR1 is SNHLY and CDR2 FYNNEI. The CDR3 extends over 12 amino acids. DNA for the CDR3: TGTGCCACCACAGCGTGGGTCGACGAGCAGTACTTC. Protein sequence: CATTAWVDEQYF.

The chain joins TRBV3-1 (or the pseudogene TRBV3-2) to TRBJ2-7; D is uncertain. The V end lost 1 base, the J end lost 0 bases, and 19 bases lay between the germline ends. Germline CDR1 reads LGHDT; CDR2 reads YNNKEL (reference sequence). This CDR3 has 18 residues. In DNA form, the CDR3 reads TGTGCCAGCAGCCAAGCGCTCCCCTCCAGGAGCAGCTCCTACGAGCAGTACTTC. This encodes CASSQALPSRSSSYEQYF.

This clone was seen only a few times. Here the CDR3 DNA reads TGCAGCGTTGTCCGAATGGGGGGTATCTATGGCTACACCTTC. This encodes CSVVRMGGIYGYTF. The chain uses TRBV29-1 and TRBJ1-2, with D tentatively TRBD1 (5 bases). The CDR3 has 14 residues. Trimming removed 4 bases at V and 4 bases at J, with 16 bases between. Germline-derived CDR1 and CDR2 are SQVTM and ANQGSEA. Variable domain in full (rest from reference TRBV29-1 and TRBJ1-2): SAVISQKPSRDICQRGTSLTIQCQVDSQVTMMFWYRQQPGQSLTLIATANQGSEATYESGFVIDKFPISRPNLTFSTLTVSNMSPEDSSIYLCSVVRMGGIYGYTFGSGTRLTVV.

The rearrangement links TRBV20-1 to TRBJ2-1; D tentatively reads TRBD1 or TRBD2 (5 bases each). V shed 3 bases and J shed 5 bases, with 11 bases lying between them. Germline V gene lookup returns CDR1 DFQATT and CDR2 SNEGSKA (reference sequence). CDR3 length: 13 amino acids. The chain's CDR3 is CSASGDGHNEQFF. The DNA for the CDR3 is TGCAGTGCTAGTGGGGACGGACACAATGAGCAGTTCTTC.

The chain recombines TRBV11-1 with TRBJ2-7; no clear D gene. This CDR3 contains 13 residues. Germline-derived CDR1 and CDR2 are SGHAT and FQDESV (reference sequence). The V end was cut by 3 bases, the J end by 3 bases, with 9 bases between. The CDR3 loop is CASSFPRVYEQYF. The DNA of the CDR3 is TGTGCCAGCAGCTTTCCCAGAGTCTACGAGCAGTACTTC.

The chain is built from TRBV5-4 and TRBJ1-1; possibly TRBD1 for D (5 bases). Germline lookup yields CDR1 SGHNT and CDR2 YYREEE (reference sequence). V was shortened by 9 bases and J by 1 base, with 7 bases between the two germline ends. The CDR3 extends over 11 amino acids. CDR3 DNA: TGTGCCACCACAGGGAACACTGAAGCTTTCTTT. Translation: CATTGNTEAFF.

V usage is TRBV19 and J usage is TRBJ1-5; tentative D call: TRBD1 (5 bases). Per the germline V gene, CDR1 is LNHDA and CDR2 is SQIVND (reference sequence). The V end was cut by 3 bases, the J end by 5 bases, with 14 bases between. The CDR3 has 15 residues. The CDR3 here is CASSILRDRDQPQHF. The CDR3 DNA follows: TGTGCCAGTAGTATTCTCCGAGACAGAGATCAGCCCCAGCATTTT.

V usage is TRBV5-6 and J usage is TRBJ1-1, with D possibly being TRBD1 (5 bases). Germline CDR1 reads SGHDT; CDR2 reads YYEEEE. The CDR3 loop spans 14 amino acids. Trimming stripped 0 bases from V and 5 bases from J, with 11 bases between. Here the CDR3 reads CASSLGGAGTEAFF. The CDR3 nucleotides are TGTGCCAGCAGCTTGGGGGGCGCGGGAACTGAAGCTTTCTTT.

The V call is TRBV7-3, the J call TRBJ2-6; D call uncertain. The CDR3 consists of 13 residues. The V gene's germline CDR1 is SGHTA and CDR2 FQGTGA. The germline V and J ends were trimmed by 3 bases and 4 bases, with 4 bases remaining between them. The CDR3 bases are TGTGCCAGCAGCTTCGCCGGGGCCAACGTCCTGACTTTC. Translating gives CASSFAGANVLTF.

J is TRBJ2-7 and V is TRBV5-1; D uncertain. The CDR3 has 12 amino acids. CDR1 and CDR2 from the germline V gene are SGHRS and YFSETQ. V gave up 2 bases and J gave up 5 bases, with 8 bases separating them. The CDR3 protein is CASSLGEDEQYF. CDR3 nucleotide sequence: TGCGCCAGCAGCTTAGGTGAGGACGAGCAGTACTTC.

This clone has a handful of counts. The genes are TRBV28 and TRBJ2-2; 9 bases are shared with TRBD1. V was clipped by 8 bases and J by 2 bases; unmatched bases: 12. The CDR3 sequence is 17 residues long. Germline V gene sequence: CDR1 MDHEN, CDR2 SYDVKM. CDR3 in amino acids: CASEPNRGRGNTGELFF. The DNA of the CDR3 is TGTGCCAGCGAACCAAACAGGGGGCGGGGTAACACCGGGGAGCTGTTTTTT.

Here the CDR3 DNA reads TGTGCCAGCAGTGCCAGAGGGGTGACAGATGGCTATGGCTACACCTTC. Amino acids: CASSARGVTDGYGYTF. This chain joins TRBV2 and TRBJ1-2; tentative D call: TRBD1 (5 bases). The CDR3 spans 16 residues. Looked up from germline, CDR1 is SNHLY and CDR2 is FYNNEI. Trimming left V 4 bases short and J 4 bases short, with 19 bases between.

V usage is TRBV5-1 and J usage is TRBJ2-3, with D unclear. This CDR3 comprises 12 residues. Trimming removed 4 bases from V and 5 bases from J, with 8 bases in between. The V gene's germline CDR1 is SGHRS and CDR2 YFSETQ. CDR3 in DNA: TGCGCCAGCAGCCCGGACGAAGATACGCAGTATTTT. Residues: CASSPDEDTQYF.

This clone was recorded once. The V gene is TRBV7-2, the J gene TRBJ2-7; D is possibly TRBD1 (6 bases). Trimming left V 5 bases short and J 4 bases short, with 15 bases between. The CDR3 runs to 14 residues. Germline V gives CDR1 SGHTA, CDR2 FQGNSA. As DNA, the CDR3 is TGTGCCAGCAGCGCCCAGGGGTCGGCATACGAGCAGTACTTC. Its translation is CASSAQGSAYEQYF. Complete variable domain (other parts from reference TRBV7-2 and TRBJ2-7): GAGVSQSPSNKVTEKGKDVELRCDPISGHTALYWYRQSLGQGLEFLIYFQGNSAPDKSGLPSDRFSAERTGGSVSTLTIQRTQQEDSAVYLCASSAQGSAYEQYFGPGTRLTVT.

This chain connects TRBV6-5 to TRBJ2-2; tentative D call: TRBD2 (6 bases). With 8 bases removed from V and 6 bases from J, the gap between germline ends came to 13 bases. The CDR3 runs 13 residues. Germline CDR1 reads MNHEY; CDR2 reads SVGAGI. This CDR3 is CASFQWGAGELFF. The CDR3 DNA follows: TGTGCCAGCTTTCAGTGGGGGGCCGGGGAGCTGTTTTTT.